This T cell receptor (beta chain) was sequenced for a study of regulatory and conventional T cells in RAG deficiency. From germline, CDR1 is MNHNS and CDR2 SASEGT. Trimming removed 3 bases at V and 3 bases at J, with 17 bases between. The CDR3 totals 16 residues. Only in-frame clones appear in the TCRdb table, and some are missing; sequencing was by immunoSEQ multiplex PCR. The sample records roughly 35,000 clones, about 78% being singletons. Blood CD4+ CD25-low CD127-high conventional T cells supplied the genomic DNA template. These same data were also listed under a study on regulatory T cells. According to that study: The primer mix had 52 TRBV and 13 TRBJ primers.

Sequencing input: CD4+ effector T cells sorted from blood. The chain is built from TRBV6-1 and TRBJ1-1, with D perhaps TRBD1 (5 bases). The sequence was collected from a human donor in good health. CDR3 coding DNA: TGTGCCAGCAGTGAGATCGTGGGGCTTCTGGACACTGAAGCTTTCTTT. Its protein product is CASSEIVGLLDTEAFF.